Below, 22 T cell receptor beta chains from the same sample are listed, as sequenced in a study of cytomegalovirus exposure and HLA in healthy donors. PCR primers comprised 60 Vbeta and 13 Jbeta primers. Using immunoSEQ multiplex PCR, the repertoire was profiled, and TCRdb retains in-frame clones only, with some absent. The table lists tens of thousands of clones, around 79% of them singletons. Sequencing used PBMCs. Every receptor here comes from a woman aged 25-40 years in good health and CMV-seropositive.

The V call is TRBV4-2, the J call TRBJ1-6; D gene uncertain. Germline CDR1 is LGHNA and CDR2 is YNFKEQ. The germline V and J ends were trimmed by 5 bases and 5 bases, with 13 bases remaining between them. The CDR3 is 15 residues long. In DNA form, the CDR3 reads TGTGCCAGCAGCGTTGGTCGAGGCCATAATTCACCCCTCCACTTT. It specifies CASSVGRGHNSPLHF.

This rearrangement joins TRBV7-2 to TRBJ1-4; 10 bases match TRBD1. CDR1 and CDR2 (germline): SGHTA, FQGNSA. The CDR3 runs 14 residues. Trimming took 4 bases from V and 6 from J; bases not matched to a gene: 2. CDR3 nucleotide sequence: TGTGCCAGCAGCTGGGACAGGGGTTATGAAAAACTGTTTTTT. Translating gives CASSWDRGYEKLFF.

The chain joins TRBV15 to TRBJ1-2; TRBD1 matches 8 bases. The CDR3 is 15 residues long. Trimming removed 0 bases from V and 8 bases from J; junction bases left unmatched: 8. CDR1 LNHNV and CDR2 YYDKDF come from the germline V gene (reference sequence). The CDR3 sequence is CATSREDREGEGYTF. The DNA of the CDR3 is TGTGCCACCAGCAGAGAGGACAGGGAGGGCGAGGGCTACACCTTC.

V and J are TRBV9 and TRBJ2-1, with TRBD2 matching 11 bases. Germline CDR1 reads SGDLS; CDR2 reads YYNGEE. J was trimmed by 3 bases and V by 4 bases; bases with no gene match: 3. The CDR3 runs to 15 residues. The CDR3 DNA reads TGTGCCAGCAGCCCAACTAGCGGGAGCTACAATGAGCAGTTCTTC. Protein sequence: CASSPTSGSYNEQFF.

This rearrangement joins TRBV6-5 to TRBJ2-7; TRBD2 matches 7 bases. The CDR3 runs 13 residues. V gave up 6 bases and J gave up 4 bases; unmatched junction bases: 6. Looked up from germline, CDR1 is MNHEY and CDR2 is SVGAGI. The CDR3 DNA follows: TGTGCCAGCAGGCCGGGGGGAGGGTACGAGCAGTACTTC. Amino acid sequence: CASRPGGGYEQYF.

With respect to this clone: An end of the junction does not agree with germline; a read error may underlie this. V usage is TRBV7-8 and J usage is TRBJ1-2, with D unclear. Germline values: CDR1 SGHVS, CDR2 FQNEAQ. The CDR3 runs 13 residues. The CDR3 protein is CASRLGISDGYTF. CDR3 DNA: TGTGCCAGCAGATTAGGCATAAGCGATGGCTACACCTTC.

CDR3 residues: CASSLNLAVEDTQYF. CDR3 sequence (DNA): TGTGCCAGCAGCTTGAACCTAGCGGTAGAAGATACGCAGTATTTT. The chain joins TRBV5-6 to TRBJ2-3, with 7 bases that match TRBD2. Germline V gene data show CDR1 as SGHDT and CDR2 as YYEEEE. The ends lost 1 base at V and 5 bases at J; junction bases unmatched: 7. This CDR3 comprises 15 residues.

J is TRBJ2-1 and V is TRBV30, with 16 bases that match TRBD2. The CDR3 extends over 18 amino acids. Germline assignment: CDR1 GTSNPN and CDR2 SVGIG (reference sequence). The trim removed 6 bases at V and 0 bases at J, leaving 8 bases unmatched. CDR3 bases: TGTGCCTGTGACCCGGGACTAGCGGGAGGGTACTCCTACAATGAGCAGTTCTTC. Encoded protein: CACDPGLAGGYSYNEQFF.

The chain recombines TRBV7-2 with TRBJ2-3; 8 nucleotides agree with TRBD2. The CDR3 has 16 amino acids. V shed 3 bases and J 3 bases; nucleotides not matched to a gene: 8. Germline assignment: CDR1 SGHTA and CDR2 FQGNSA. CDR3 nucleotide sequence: TGTGCCAGCAGCTTTAGCGGGAACCGGGGGACAGATACGCAGTATTTT. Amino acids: CASSFSGNRGTDTQYF.

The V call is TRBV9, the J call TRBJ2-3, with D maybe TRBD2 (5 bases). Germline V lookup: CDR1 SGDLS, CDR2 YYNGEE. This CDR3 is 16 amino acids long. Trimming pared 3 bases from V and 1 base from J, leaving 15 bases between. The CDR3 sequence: CASSALGSGGTDTQYF. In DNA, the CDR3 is TGTGCCAGCAGCGCCCTAGGGAGCGGTGGCACAGATACGCAGTATTTT.

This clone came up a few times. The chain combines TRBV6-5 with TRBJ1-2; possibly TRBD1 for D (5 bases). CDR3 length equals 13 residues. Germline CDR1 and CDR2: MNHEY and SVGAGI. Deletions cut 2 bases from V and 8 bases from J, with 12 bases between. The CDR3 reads CASSYLRGQGYTF. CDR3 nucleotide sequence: TGTGCCAGCAGTTACCTAAGGGGCCAAGGCTACACCTTC.

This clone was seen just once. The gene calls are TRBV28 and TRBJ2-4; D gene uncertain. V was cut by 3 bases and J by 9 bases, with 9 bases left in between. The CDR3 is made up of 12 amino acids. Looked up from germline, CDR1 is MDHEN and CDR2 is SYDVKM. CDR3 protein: CASSFPRGIQYF. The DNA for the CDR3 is TGTGCCAGCAGTTTCCCTAGAGGCATTCAGTACTTC.

This CDR3 is CASSYSASGSYEQYF. In DNA form, the CDR3 reads TGTGCCAGCAGTTACTCTGCTAGCGGTTCCTACGAGCAGTACTTC. The chain employs TRBV6-6 and TRBJ2-7, with 7 nucleotides matching TRBD2. This CDR3 is 15 amino acids long. Germline V gene data show CDR1 as MNHNY and CDR2 as SVGAGI (reference sequence). Trimming removed 0 bases from V and 1 base from J; junction bases left unmatched: 3.

Here the CDR3 reads CASSSGGRNSPLHF. The CDR3 DNA reads TGTGCCAGCAGTTCAGGGGGCCGGAATTCACCCCTCCACTTT. This chain joins TRBV7-2 and TRBJ1-6; the match to TRBD1 covers 8 bases. This CDR3 is built from 14 residues. J gave up 7 bases and V 6 bases, and 5 bases lay outside the gene matches. In germline, CDR1 is SGHTA, CDR2 FQGNSA. The variable domain in full, with the rest retrieved from reference TRBV7-2 and TRBJ1-6, is GAGVSQSPSNKVTEKGKDVELRCDPISGHTALYWYRQSLGQGLEFLIYFQGNSAPDKSGLPSDRFSAERTGGSVSTLTIQRTQQEDSAVYLCASSSGGRNSPLHFGNGTRLTVT.

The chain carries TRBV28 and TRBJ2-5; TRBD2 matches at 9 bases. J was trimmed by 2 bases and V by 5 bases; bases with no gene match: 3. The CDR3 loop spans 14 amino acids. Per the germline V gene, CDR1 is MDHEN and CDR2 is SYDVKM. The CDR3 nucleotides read TGTGCCAGCAGTCCCGGACTAGCGCAAGAGACCCAGTACTTC. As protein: CASSPGLAQETQYF. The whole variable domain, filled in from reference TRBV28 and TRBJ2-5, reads DVKVTQSSRYLVKRTGEKVFLECVQDMDHENMFWYRQDPGLGLRLIYFSYDVKMKEKGDIPEGYSVSREKKERFSLILESASTNQTSMYLCASSPGLAQETQYFGPGTRLLVL.

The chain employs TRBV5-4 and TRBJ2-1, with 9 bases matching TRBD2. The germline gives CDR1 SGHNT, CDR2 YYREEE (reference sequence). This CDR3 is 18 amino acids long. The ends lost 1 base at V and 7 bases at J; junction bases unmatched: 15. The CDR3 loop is CASSLSLRTLAGVNEQFF. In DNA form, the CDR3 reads TGTGCCAGCAGCTTGTCACTCCGGACCTTAGCGGGAGTTAATGAGCAGTTCTTC.

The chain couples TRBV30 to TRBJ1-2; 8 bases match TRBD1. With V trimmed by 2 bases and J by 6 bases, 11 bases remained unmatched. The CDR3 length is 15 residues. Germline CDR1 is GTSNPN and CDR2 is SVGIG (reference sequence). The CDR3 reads CAWSYFSRGQNGYTF. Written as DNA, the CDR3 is TGTGCCTGGAGTTATTTTTCCAGGGGGCAGAATGGCTACACCTTC. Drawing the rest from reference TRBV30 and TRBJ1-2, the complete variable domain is SQTIHQWPATLVQPVGSPLSLECTVEGTSNPNLYWYRQAAGRGLQLLFYSVGIGQISSEVPQNLSASRPQDRQFILSSKKLLLSDSGFYLCAWSYFSRGQNGYTFGSGTRLTVV.

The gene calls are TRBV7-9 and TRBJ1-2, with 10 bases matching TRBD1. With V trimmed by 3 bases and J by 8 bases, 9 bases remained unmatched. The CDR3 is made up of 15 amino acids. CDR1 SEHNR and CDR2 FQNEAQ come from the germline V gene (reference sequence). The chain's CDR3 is CASSLSTGGRGGYTF. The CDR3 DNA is TGTGCCAGCAGCTTGTCGACAGGGGGCCGGGGGGGCTACACCTTC.

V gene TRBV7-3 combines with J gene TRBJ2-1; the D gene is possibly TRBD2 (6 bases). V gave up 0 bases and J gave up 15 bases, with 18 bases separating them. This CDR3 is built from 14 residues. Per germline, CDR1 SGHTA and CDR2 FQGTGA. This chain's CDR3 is CASSLTSWSGLTFF. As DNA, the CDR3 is TGTGCCAGCAGCTTAACGAGCTGGAGCGGGCTTACGTTCTTC.

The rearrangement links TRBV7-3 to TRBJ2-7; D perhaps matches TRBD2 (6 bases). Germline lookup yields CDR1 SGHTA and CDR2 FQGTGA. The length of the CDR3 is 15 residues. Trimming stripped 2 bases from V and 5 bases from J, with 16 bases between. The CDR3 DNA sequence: TGTGCCAGCAGCTTATCGGGCGGGGTAGAGAACGAGCAGTACTTC. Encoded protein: CASSLSGGVENEQYF.

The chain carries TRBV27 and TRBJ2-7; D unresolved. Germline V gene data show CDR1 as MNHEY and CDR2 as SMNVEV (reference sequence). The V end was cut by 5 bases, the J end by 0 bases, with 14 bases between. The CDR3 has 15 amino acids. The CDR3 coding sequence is TGTGCCAGCAGTCCCGCCCTTGCGCGCTCCTACGAGCAGTACTTC. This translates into CASSPALARSYEQYF.

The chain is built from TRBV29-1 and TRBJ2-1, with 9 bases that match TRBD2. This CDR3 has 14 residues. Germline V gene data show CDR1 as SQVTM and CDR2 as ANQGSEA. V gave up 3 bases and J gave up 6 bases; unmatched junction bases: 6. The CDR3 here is CSVDNRGRGNEQFF. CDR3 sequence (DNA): TGCAGCGTTGATAACCGCGGGAGGGGCAATGAGCAGTTCTTC.